The 20 T cell receptor beta chains given below trace back to one sample, sequenced in a study of cytomegalovirus exposure and HLA in healthy donors. Use of 60 Vbeta and 13 Jbeta primers characterized the PCR. Profiling relied on immunoSEQ multiplex PCR, and the TCRdb table lists in-frame clones only, not all of them. The sample has 95,000 to 150,000 clones, over 60% seen once. The sequencing sample was made of PBMCs. These receptor sequences come from a man aged 18 to 30 in good health and CMV-seropositive.

This clone was detected only a few times. V and J are TRBV5-1 and TRBJ2-3, with a weak D call TRBD1 (6 bases). The CDR3 is 14 amino acids. Deletions cut 4 bases from V and 9 bases from J, with 18 bases between. Germline V lookup: CDR1 SGHRS, CDR2 YFSETQ. The CDR3 loop reads CASSPPGTGHTQYF. DNA for the CDR3: TGCGCCAGCAGCCCTCCGGGCACAGGGCACACGCAGTATTTT.

This clone has a handful of counts. The chain carries TRBV5-1 and TRBJ2-1, with a possible D match to TRBD1 (6 bases). Germline-derived CDR1 and CDR2 are SGHRS and YFSETQ. CDR3 length equals 11 residues. Trimming shortened V by 7 bases and J by 8 bases, and 10 bases separated the two germline ends. This chain's CDR3 is CASFEGDEQFF. The CDR3 DNA sequence: TGCGCCAGCTTCGAGGGGGATGAGCAGTTCTTC.

Judged by abundance, this clone is medium-sized. The rearrangement links TRBV6-5 to TRBJ1-6, with TRBD1 matching over 7 bases. Trimming removed 5 bases from V and 9 bases from J; junction bases left unmatched: 10. Germline-derived CDR1 and CDR2 are MNHEY and SVGAGI. The CDR3 consists of 15 residues. The CDR3 bases are TGTGCCAGCAGTCTCCGGGACAGCGAAGGTTCACCCCTCCACTTT. It yields the protein CASSLRDSEGSPLHF.

This clone was observed a few times. The V gene is TRBV11-2, the J gene TRBJ1-6; perhaps TRBD1 as D (6 bases). CDR1 SGHAT and CDR2 FQNNGV come from the germline V gene. The CDR3 contains 15 residues. Trimming cost V 4 bases and J 5 bases, with 12 bases left between them. CDR3 sequence reads: CASSWQGINNSPLHF. In DNA, the CDR3 is TGTGCCAGCAGCTGGCAGGGGATCAATAATTCACCCCTCCACTTT.

Concerning this clone: One junction end does not reproduce the germline sequence, and a read error may be involved. The chain carries TRBV28 and TRBJ1-4; the match to TRBD1 covers 7 bases. CDR3 length: 16 residues. Germline V lookup: CDR1 MDHEN, CDR2 SYDVKM. CDR3 region: CASRRGRQGSNEKLLF. The CDR3, as DNA: TGTGCCAGCAGGCGGGGCCGACAGGGATCTAATGAAAAACTGCTTTTT.

V gene TRBV9 combines with J gene TRBJ1-2, with TRBD1 as a possible D gene (6 bases). The germline CDR1 and CDR2 sequences are SGDLS and YYNGEE. The CDR3 contains 13 residues. The germline V and J ends were trimmed by 6 bases and 3 bases, with 12 bases remaining between them. The CDR3 DNA reads as TGTGCCAGCAAACCGACAGGACACTATGGCTACACCTTC. This sequence encodes CASKPTGHYGYTF.

This rearrangement joins TRBV29-1 to TRBJ2-5; TRBD2 agrees at 7 bases. The length of the CDR3 is 15 residues. V shed 0 bases and J 1 base; nucleotides not matched to a gene: 5. Germline V gene lookup returns CDR1 SQVTM and CDR2 ANQGSEA. CDR3 in DNA: TGCAGCGTTGAAGATAGCGGGCCTACCCAAGAGACCCAGTACTTC. Protein sequence: CSVEDSGPTQETQYF.

The chain carries TRBV6-4 and TRBJ1-5; D may be TRBD1 (5 bases). This CDR3 comprises 15 residues. V lost 0 bases and J 0 bases, leaving 6 bases between the germline ends. CDR1 is MRHNA and CDR2 is SNTAGT in the germline V gene. This CDR3 reads CASSDSGDSNQPQHF. CDR3 DNA: TGTGCCAGCAGTGACTCAGGGGATAGCAATCAGCCCCAGCATTTT.

This chain links TRBV6-5 with TRBJ1-1; D is undetermined. V was pared by 5 bases and J by 0 bases, with 7 bases between. The CDR3 has 13 residues. Germline CDR1 is MNHEY and CDR2 is SVGAGI. CDR3 nucleotide sequence: TGTGCCAGCAGTATACAGATGAACACTGAAGCTTTCTTT. Translating gives CASSIQMNTEAFF.

This clone was picked up a small number of times. CDR3 in amino acids: CASSPTDNEQFF. CDR3 nucleotides: TGTGCCAGCAGTCCTACAGACAATGAGCAGTTCTTC. V and J are TRBV6-5 and TRBJ2-1; D unresolved. V was shortened by 5 bases and J by 5 bases, with 7 bases between the two germline ends. There are 12 residues in the CDR3. The V gene's germline CDR1 is MNHEY and CDR2 SVGAGI.

The rearrangement links TRBV16 to TRBJ2-1, with D tentatively TRBD2 (6 bases). CDR3 length: 17 residues. Germline assignment: CDR1 KGHSY and CDR2 FQNENV. Between the trimmed V and J ends, which lost 0 bases and 1 base, there was a span of 13 bases. The chain's CDR3 is CASSQSPGVRSYNEQFF. The CDR3 bases are TGTGCCAGCAGCCAATCCCCGGGAGTCAGGTCCTACAATGAGCAGTTCTTC.

V is TRBV5-1 and J is TRBJ1-1, with D maybe TRBD1 (5 bases). The CDR3 sequence is 15 residues long. V was cut by 0 bases and J by 0 bases, with 9 bases left in between. Germline V gene data show CDR1 as SGHRS and CDR2 as YFSETQ. Here the CDR3 reads CASSLGQIMNTEAFF. CDR3 DNA sequence: TGCGCCAGCAGCTTGGGACAGATCATGAACACTGAAGCTTTCTTT.

V is TRBV5-6 and J is TRBJ1-2; D unresolved. CDR1 SGHDT and CDR2 YYEEEE come from the germline V gene. The CDR3 is 17 amino acids. Trimming left V 2 bases short and J 1 base short, with 18 bases between. The CDR3 nucleotides read TGTGCCAGCAGCTTTGGGCAGCCATTTCAGGTTAACTATGGCTACACCTTC. Its translation: CASSFGQPFQVNYGYTF.

The chain uses TRBV9 and TRBJ1-1, with D possibly TRBD1 on 5 matching bases. The CDR3 totals 14 residues. CDR1 SGDLS and CDR2 YYNGEE come from the germline V gene. The ends were cut back, 3 bases at V and 6 bases at J, with 15 bases in the middle. CDR3 residues: CASSAPGGNAEAFF. In nucleotides, the CDR3 is TGTGCCAGCAGCGCCCCCGGGGGGAATGCTGAAGCTTTCTTT. Variable domain in full (rest from reference TRBV9 and TRBJ1-1): DSGVTQTPKHLITATGQRVTLRCSPRSGDLSVYWYQQSLDQGLQFLIQYYNGEERAKGNILERFSAQQFPDLHSELNLSSLELGDSALYFCASSAPGGNAEAFFGQGTRLTVV.

The chain recombines TRBV30 with TRBJ1-2; D unresolved. The CDR3 consists of 14 residues. Germline values: CDR1 GTSNPN, CDR2 SVGIG (reference sequence). V gave up 0 bases and J gave up 8 bases, with 16 bases separating them. The CDR3 DNA follows: TGTGCCTGGAGTGTTAGATGGAATAGCTTAGGCTACACCTTC. It codes for CAWSVRWNSLGYTF.

The chain carries TRBV9 and TRBJ2-2; the match to TRBD2 covers 15 bases. Germline trimming cut 0 bases from V and 7 bases from J; bases unmatched to any gene: 10. The CDR3 covers 19 residues. The germline V gene encodes CDR1 SGDLS and CDR2 YYNGEE. This CDR3 reads CASSVVGIGTSGRHGELFF. DNA for the CDR3: TGTGCCAGCAGCGTAGTAGGGATTGGGACTAGCGGGAGGCACGGGGAGCTGTTTTTT. The entire variable domain, with the rest obtained from reference TRBV9 and TRBJ2-2, is as follows: DSGVTQTPKHLITATGQRVTLRCSPRSGDLSVYWYQQSLDQGLQFLIQYYNGEERAKGNILERFSAQQFPDLHSELNLSSLELGDSALYFCASSVVGIGTSGRHGELFFGEGSRLTVL.

The genes are TRBV15 and TRBJ2-5, with D hard to call. Matching the DNA end better, TRBJ2-7 makes the J call doubtful. Germline values: CDR1 LNHNV, CDR2 YYDKDF (reference sequence). The CDR3 runs 12 residues. DNA for the CDR3: TGTGCCACCAGCCACGACACCTACGAGCAGTACTTC. Translated, it gives CATSHDTYEQYF.

V is TRBV11-2 and J is TRBJ2-1; tentatively, D is TRBD2 (6 bases). The V gene's germline CDR1 is SGHAT and CDR2 FQNNGV. The CDR3 has 13 residues. V gave up 6 bases and J gave up 4 bases, with 10 bases separating them. DNA of the CDR3: TGTGCCAGCAGAGCCGGGAGTTACAATGAGCAGTTCTTC. As protein: CASRAGSYNEQFF.

The genes are TRBV9 and TRBJ1-1, with TRBD1 matching over 10 bases. This CDR3 is built from 16 residues. The J segment lost 0 bases and the V segment lost 3 bases, leaving 5 bases of the junction unmatched. Per germline, CDR1 SGDLS and CDR2 YYNGEE. CDR3 residues: CASSAKGQGMNTEAFF. The CDR3 DNA reads TGTGCCAGCAGCGCCAAGGGACAGGGGATGAACACTGAAGCTTTCTTT.

The chain has TRBV5-1 and TRBJ1-1; 8 nucleotides align to TRBD1. CDR1 and CDR2 (germline): SGHRS, YFSETQ. CDR3 length equals 16 residues. Trimming cost V 3 bases and J 0 bases; bases outside gene matches: 7. The CDR3: CASSSFTGGLNTEAFF. CDR3 nucleotide sequence: TGCGCCAGCAGCTCCTTTACAGGGGGATTGAACACTGAAGCTTTCTTT.